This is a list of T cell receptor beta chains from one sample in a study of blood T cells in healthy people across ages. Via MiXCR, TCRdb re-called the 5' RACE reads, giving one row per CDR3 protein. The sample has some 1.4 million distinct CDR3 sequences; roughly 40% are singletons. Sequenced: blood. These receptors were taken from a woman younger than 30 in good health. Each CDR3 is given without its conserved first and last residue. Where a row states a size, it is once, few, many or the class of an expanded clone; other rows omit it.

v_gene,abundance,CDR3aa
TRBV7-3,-,ASSPQGGGTDTQY
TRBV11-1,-,ASSQGTSGRALDTQY
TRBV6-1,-,ASRVQGESYNSPLH
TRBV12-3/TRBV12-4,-,ASSLAIGGNRPQH
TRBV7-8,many,ASSLVTASYNEQF
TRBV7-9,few,ASSLPLLGTTYGYT
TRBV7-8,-,ASSLGVAGPTDTQY
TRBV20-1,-,SARDRAGGDYNEQY
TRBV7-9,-,ASSLASVEQF
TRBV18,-,ASSPQLAGRSSRETQY
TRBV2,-,ASRRTSGIQNERY
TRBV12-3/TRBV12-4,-,AGSRTSGGYNEQF
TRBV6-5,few,ATSGHSYEQY
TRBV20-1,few,SASPPLAGAGDEQY
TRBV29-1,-,SVEKMEDTQY
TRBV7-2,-,ASNSGRDYEQY
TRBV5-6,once,ASSLFFGTGLNTEAF
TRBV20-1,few,SAETSGRTDTQY
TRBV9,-,ASSVVGRGSYNEQF
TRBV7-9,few,ASSLGTTSQYEQY
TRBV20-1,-,SARVLEAGYT
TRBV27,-,ASSPRATYGYT
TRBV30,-,AWSRGDTDTQY
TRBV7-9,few,ASSLVGQTNVETQY
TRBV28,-,ASGGTEVRPQH
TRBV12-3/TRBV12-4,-,ASRTSPNTDTQY
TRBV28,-,ASRAPGSYEQY
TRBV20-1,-,SAGPGTGIQPQH
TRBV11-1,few,ASSLPPRGGEEQF
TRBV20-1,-,SAYWTVYEETQY
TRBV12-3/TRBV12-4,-,ASSSGILSGYT